The subject of this entry is one T cell receptor (beta chain). Antigen unknown. Constant-segment primers served in 5'RACE that generated TCR alpha and TCR beta cDNA libraries bearing sample barcodes and UMIs. TCRdb independently ran MiXCR on the 5' RACE reads; one entry per CDR3 protein. The sample records about 340,000 distinct CDR3 sequences, under 15% being singletons. Germline lookup yields CDR1 SGHRS and CDR2 YFSETQ. The CDR3 loop spans 12 amino acids. V lost 4 bases and J lost 4, with 7 bases in between. This sample is part of a study of T-cell memory formation after mild COVID-19. The overall study: TCR clusters were mostly confined to one donor each. Study-wide findings and caveats: Largely, contracting CD4+ clones fell within CM and EM, and contracting CD8+ clones within EMRA. CD4/CD8 balance held among clones contracting day 15 to 85, and later expanders leaned CD4+.

V is TRBV5-1 and J is TRBJ2-3; D is uncertain. The specimen was PBMCs or a T cell subset sorted from them (not recorded which). The TCR was taken from a man between 18 and 35 years old who had mild COVID-19 (a few samples of this study predate the infection). Cell type and time point are not known. This CDR3 reads CASSRQADTQYF. Here the CDR3 DNA reads TGCGCCAGCAGCCGACAAGCAGATACGCAGTATTTT.